This record covers a single T cell receptor (beta chain). Its antigen remains unidentified. V trimming: 1 base; J trimming: 1 base; junction bases outside the gene matches: 1. The CDR3 is made up of 15 amino acids. Germline assignment: CDR1 MDHEN and CDR2 SYDVKM. This sample is drawn from a study of neurological immune-mediated disorders. Broader study findings: No CDR3 amino acid sequences were shared by expanded clones across subjects, suggesting private repertoires in all groups. The greatest TCR clonal expansion occurred in HTLV-1-associated myelopathy and the least in multiple sclerosis, which fell below healthy controls.

5'RACE with 10-nucleotide random UMIs produced the cDNA. From the 5' RACE reads, TCRdb called clonotypes with MiXCR, one entry per CDR3 protein. The sample carries tens of thousands of distinct CDR3 sequences, just under 7.5% recorded once. The sequenced sample consisted of CD4+ T cells from blood. The chain is built from TRBV28 and TRBJ2-3, with 8 bases identical to TRBD2. The receptor's source is a man aged 45-60 years in good health. This chain's CDR3 is CASSLLTSGTDTQYF. The CDR3 DNA follows: TGTGCCAGCAGTTTATTGACTAGCGGCACAGATACGCAGTATTTT.